Below are 17 T cell receptor beta chains sequenced from a single sample in a study of regulatory T cells in long-lasting Graves disease. Time point here: newly diagnosed GD, antithyroid drugs for less than 3 months. Extracted RNA from PBMCs served as the source of the TCR library. Assembly of TCR beta libraries relied on iRepertoire HTBI primers together with Arm-PCR of CDR3 regions. One entry per CDR3 protein, called by TCRdb with MiXCR from the multiplex PCR reads. The table has fewer than 650,000 distinct CDR3 sequences, 15% to 20% seen once; the top ten hold around 18%. This same sample was also part of a study on T cells in Graves' hyperthyroidism and ophthalmopathy.

Material: peripheral blood mononuclear cells (PBMCs), obtained at new diagnosis, from a patient treated with antithyroid drugs. The origin of the receptors is a woman younger than 45 with Graves disease.

The rearrangement links TRBV12-3 or TRBV12-4 to TRBJ2-6; 8 bases map to TRBD2. Trimming cost V 7 bases and J 2 bases; bases outside gene matches: 10. The CDR3 has 17 amino acids. CDR3 protein: CASKMGREAPGANVLTF. DNA of the CDR3: TGTGCCAGCAAAATGGGGCGGGAGGCTCCTGGGGCCAACGTCCTGACTTTC.

This clonotype was counted a few times. The gene calls are TRBV3-1 and TRBJ2-7; TRBD1 is a possible D gene (6 bases). With 1 base removed from V and 4 bases from J, the gap between germline ends came to 14 bases. From germline, CDR1 is LGHDT and CDR2 YNNKEL (reference sequence). The CDR3 has 15 amino acids. The CDR3 loop is CASSQGGQRLYEQYF. The CDR3 region has the DNA TGTGCCAGCAGCCAAGGAGGACAGCGTCTATACGAGCAGTACTTC.

This clonotype has only a few counts. The CDR3 loop reads CSARDRLGDETQYF. The CDR3 region has the DNA TGCAGTGCTAGAGATCGTCTGGGTGATGAGACCCAGTACTTC. The rearrangement joins TRBV20-1 to TRBJ2-1; D ambiguous. The DNA end favors TRBJ2-5, so the J call may be wrong. The CDR3 covers 14 residues. Germline CDR1 reads DFQATT; CDR2 reads SNEGSKA (reference sequence).

This clonotype was seen at least ten times. This chain connects TRBV28 to TRBJ2-5; D may be TRBD2 (6 bases). Germline V gives CDR1 MDHEN, CDR2 SYDVKM. The CDR3 consists of 14 residues. V was pared by 6 bases and J by 5 bases, with 16 bases between. CDR3 DNA: TGTGCCAGCAGGAGCGGGCGGGCTGGGGAGACCCAGTACTTC. Translating gives CASRSGRAGETQYF.

In this sample, this clonotype turned up a few times. This chain joins TRBV2 and TRBJ2-3, with D hard to call. The CDR3 contains 14 residues. V was cut by 6 bases and J by 1 base, with 11 bases left in between. Germline loops: CDR1 SNHLY, CDR2 FYNNEI. This chain's CDR3 is CASRLTVGTDTQYF. As DNA, the CDR3 is TGTGCCAGCAGACTAACGGTGGGCACAGATACGCAGTATTTT.

This clonotype was observed many times. V usage is TRBV27 and J usage is TRBJ2-5; 7 bases align to TRBD2. The V segment lost 4 bases and the J segment 2 bases; nucleotides outside the gene matches: 10. Germline assignment: CDR1 MNHEY and CDR2 SMNVEV (reference sequence). The CDR3 contains 16 residues. The CDR3 region is CASSSGGGKFQETQYF. CDR3 DNA sequence: TGTGCCAGCAGTTCCGGCGGGGGAAAGTTTCAAGAGACCCAGTACTTC.

This clonotype was counted only a few times. The chain has TRBV3-1 and TRBJ1-6; possible D gene TRBD1, 6 bases. Germline assignment: CDR1 LGHDT and CDR2 YNNKEL (reference sequence). V shed 3 bases and J shed 6 bases, with 9 bases lying between them. The CDR3 runs 14 residues. This CDR3 reads CASSQGAGNSPLHF. The DNA for the CDR3 is TGTGCCAGCAGCCAGGGGGCCGGTAATTCACCCCTCCACTTT.

CDR3: CASSTGQGLSEAFF. Written as DNA, the CDR3 is TGTGCCAGTAGTACGGGACAGGGGTTAAGTGAAGCTTTCTTT. V is TRBV19 and J is TRBJ1-1; 10 positions agree with TRBD1. CDR3 length: 14 amino acids. CDR1 and CDR2 from the germline V gene are LNHDA and SQIVND (reference sequence). The J segment lost 7 bases and the V segment lost 4 bases, leaving 6 bases of the junction unmatched.

With respect to this clonotype: A much more abundant neighbour one base away suggests this may be a read error. V usage is TRBV2 and J usage is TRBJ2-2; D call uncertain. Germline V gene lookup returns CDR1 SNHLY and CDR2 FYNNEI. The CDR3 loop spans 14 amino acids. The CDR3 reads CAGSGSILTGELFF. The CDR3 region has the DNA TGTGCCGGCAGTGGATCAATCTTGACCGGGGAGCTGTTTTTT. Full variable domain (outside the CDR3, taken from reference TRBV2 and TRBJ2-2): EPEVTQTPSHQVTQMGQEVILRCVPISNHLYFYWYRQILGQKVEFLVSFYNNEISEKSEIFDDQFSVERPDGSNFTLKIRSTKLEDSAMYFCAGSGSILTGELFFGEGSRLTVL.

The chain is built from TRBV7-3 and TRBJ2-2; D may be TRBD1 or TRBD2 (5 bases each). This CDR3 contains 14 residues. V was clipped by 4 bases and J by 5 bases, with 11 bases between them. CDR1 and CDR2 (germline): SGHTA, FQGTGA. CDR3 DNA sequence: TGTGCCAGCAGCTCCCTGGGGGTTACCGGGGAGCTGTTTTTT. Its protein is CASSSLGVTGELFF.

This clonotype turned up a few times. The J gene is TRBJ1-2, the V gene TRBV10-3; 10 bases align to TRBD1. CDR1 and CDR2 from the germline V gene are ENHRY and SYGVKD. J gave up 7 bases and V 4 bases, and 6 bases lay outside the gene matches. CDR3 length: 14 residues. The CDR3 here is CAISARDRGSGYTF. The CDR3 DNA is TGTGCCATCAGTGCCCGGGACAGGGGTAGTGGCTACACCTTC.

The chain couples TRBV12-3 or TRBV12-4 to TRBJ1-6; D is perhaps TRBD1 (5 bases). The CDR3 totals 13 residues. The V gene lost 4 bases and the J gene lost 9 bases, with 10 bases spanning the gap. The CDR3 DNA is TGTGCCAGCAGTTGGGGGGAGGGTTCACCCCTCCACTTT. It yields the protein CASSWGEGSPLHF.

This clonotype has a count of ten or more. The rearrangement uses TRBV28 and TRBJ2-5; D is perhaps TRBD1 or TRBD2 (5 bases each). The CDR3 totals 15 residues. V dropped 4 bases and J dropped 5 bases, with 17 bases sitting between them. Germline CDR1 and CDR2: MDHEN and SYDVKM. The CDR3 reads CASSSHAGADETQYF. Written as DNA, the CDR3 is TGTGCCAGCAGTTCCCATGCCGGGGCAGATGAGACCCAGTACTTC.

This clonotype was observed at least ten times. The chain uses TRBV20-1 and TRBJ2-7; TRBD2 might be the D (6 bases). Germline V gene data show CDR1 as DFQATT and CDR2 as SNEGSKA (reference sequence). The CDR3 has 13 residues. Trimming removed 3 bases from V and 4 bases from J, with 13 bases in between. In nucleotides, the CDR3 is TGCAGTGCTAGCGGAGGGCATCCGTACGAGCAGTACTTC. This translates into CSASGGHPYEQYF.

This chain uses TRBV7-9 with TRBJ1-1; TRBD1 is a possible D gene (6 bases). V shed 8 bases and J shed 1 base, with 17 bases lying between them. The CDR3 runs 15 residues. Germline loops: CDR1 SEHNR, CDR2 FQNEAQ (reference sequence). The CDR3 loop reads CASGSPKGGNTEAFF. In DNA, the CDR3 is TGTGCCAGCGGCTCACCGAAGGGGGGGAACACTGAAGCTTTCTTT.

This clonotype has ten or more counts. Sequence at one end of the junction differs from germline and may be a read error. The V call is TRBV7-2, the J call TRBJ2-7; possibly TRBD2 for D (6 bases). This CDR3 spans 14 amino acids. Germline V lookup: CDR1 SGHTA, CDR2 FQGNSA. The CDR3 coding sequence is TGTGCCAGTAGCTTTTCCGCAGCGGGCAGCGAGCAGTACTTC. As protein: CASSFSAAGSEQYF.

This chain links TRBV9 with TRBJ1-4; a possible D gene is TRBD1 (5 bases). V shed 0 bases and J shed 4 bases, with 10 bases lying between them. The CDR3 contains 15 residues. CDR1 and CDR2 from the germline V gene are SGDLS and YYNGEE. The CDR3 DNA sequence: TGTGCCAGCAGCGTAGTGGCAGGGTTTAATGAAAAACTGTTTTTT. Its translation is CASSVVAGFNEKLFF.